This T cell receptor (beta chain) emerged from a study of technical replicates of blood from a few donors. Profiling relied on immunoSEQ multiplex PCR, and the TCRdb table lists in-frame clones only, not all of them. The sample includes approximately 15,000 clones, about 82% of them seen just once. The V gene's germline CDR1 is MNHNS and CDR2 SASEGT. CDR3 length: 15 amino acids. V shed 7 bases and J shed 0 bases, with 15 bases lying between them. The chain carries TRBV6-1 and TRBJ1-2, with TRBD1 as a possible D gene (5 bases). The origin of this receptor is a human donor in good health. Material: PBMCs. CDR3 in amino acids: CASTQQGVANYGYTF. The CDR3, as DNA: TGTGCCAGCACCCAACAAGGGGTAGCTAACTATGGCTACACCTTC.